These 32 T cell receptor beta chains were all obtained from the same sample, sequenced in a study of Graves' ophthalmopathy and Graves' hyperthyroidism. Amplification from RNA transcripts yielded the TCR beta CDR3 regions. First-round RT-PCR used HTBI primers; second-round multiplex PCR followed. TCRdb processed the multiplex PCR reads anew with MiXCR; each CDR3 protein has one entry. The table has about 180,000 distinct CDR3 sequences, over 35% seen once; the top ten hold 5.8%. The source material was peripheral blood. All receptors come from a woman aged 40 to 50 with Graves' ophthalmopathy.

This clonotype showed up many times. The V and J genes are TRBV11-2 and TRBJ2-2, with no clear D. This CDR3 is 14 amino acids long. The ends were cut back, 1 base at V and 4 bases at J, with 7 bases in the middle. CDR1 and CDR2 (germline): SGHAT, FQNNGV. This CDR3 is CASSLGVSTGELFF. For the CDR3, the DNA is TGTGCCAGCAGCTTAGGAGTGAGCACCGGGGAGCTGTTTTTT.

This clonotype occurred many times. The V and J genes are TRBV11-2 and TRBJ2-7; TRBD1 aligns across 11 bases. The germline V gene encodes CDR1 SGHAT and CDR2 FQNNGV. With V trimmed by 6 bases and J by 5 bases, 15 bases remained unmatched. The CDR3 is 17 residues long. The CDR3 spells CASRVKAGTGGFNEQYF. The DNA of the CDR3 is TGTGCCAGCAGGGTGAAGGCCGGGACAGGGGGTTTCAACGAGCAGTACTTC. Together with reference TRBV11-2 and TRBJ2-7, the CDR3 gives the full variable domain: EAGVAQSPRYKIIEKRQSVAFWCNPISGHATLYWYQQILGQGPKLLIQFQNNGVVDDSQLPKDRFSAERLKGVDSTLKIQPAKLEDSAVYLCASRVKAGTGGFNEQYFGPGTRLTVT.

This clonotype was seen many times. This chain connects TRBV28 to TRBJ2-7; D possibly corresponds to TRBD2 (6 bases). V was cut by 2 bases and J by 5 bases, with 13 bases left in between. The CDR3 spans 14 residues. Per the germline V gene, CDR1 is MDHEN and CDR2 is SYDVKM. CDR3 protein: CASSLPTGLNEQYF. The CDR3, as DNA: TGTGCCAGCAGTTTACCCACAGGACTAAACGAGCAGTACTTC.

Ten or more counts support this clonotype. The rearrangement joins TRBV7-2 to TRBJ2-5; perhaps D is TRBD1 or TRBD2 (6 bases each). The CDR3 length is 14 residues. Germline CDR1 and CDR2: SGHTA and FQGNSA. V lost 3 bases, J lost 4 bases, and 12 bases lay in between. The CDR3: CASSLARGGETQYF. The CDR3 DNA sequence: TGTGCCAGCAGCTTGGCCAGGGGAGGAGAGACCCAGTACTTC. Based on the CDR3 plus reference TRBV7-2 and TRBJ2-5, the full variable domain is GAGVSQSPSNKVTEKGKDVELRCDPISGHTALYWYRQSLGQGLEFLIYFQGNSAPDKSGLPSDRFSAERTGGSVSTLTIQRTQQEDSAVYLCASSLARGGETQYFGPGTRLLVL.

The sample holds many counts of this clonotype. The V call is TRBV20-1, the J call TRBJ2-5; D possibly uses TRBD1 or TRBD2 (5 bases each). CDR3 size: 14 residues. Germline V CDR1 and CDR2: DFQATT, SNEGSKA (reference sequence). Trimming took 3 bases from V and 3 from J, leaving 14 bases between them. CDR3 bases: TGCAGTGCTAGTGTCAGGGAGAAGGAAGAGACCCAGTACTTC. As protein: CSASVREKEETQYF.

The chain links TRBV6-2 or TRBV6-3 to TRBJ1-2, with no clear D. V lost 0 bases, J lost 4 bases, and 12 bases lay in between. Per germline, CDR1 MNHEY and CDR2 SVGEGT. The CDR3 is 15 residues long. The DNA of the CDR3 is TGTGCCAGCAGTTACTCCGGCAGGATTTTCTATGGCTACACCTTC. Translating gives CASSYSGRIFYGYTF.

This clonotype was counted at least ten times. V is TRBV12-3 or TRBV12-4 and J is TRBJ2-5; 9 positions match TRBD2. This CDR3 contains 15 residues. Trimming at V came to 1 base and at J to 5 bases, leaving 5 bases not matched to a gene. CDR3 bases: TGTGCCAGCAGTTTAGGCGGGGGGGCCCGGGAGACCCAGTACTTC. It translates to CASSLGGGARETQYF.

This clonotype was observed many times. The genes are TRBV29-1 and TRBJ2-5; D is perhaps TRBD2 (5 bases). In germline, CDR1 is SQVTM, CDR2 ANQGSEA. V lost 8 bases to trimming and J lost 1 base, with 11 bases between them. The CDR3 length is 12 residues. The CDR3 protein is CSSRRGQETQYF. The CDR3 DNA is TGCAGCTCTCGACGGGGCCAAGAGACCCAGTACTTC.

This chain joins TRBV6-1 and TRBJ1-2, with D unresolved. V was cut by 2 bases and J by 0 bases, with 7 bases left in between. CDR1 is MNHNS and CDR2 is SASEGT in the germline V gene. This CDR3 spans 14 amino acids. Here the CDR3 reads CASSERTANYGYTF. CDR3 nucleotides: TGTGCCAGCAGTGAAAGGACTGCTAACTATGGCTACACCTTC.

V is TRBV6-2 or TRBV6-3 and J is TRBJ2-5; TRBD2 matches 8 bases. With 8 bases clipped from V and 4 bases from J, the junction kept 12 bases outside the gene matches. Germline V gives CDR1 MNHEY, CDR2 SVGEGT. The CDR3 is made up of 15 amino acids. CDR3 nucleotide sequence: TGTGCCAGCGGAAGAGCGGGAGTAGGGGGAGAGACCCAGTACTTC. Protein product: CASGRAGVGGETQYF.

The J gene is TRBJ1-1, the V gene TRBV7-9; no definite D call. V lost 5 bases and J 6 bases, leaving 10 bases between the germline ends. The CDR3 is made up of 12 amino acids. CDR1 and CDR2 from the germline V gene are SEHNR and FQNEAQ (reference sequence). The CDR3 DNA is TGTGCCAGCAGCCCCCCTGGGGCTGAAGCTTTCTTT. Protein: CASSPPGAEAFF.

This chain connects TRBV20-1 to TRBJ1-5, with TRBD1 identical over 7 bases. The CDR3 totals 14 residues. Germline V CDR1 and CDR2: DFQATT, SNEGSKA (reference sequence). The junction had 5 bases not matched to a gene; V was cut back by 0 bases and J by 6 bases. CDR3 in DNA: TGCAGTGCTAGAGATACACAGGGGACTCAGCCCCAGCATTTT. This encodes CSARDTQGTQPQHF.

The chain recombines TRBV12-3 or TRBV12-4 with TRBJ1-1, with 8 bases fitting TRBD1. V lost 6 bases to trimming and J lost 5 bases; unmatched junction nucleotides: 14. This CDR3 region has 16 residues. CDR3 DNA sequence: TGTGCCAGCAGCCTGCCTCGGGACAGGAGATATACTGAAGCTTTCTTT. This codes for CASSLPRDRRYTEAFF.

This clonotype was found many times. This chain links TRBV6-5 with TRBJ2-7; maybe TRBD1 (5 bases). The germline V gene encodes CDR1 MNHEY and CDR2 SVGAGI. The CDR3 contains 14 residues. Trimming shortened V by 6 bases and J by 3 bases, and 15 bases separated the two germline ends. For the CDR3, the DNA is TGTGCCAGCAGAACCACCGGAGACAGCTACGAGCAGTACTTC. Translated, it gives CASRTTGDSYEQYF.

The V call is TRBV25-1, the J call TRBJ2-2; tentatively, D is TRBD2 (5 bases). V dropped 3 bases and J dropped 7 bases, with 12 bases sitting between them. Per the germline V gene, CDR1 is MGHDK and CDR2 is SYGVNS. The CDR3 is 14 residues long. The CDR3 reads CASSDSRVGGELFF. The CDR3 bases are TGTGCCAGCAGTGACTCGAGGGTGGGCGGGGAGCTGTTTTTT.

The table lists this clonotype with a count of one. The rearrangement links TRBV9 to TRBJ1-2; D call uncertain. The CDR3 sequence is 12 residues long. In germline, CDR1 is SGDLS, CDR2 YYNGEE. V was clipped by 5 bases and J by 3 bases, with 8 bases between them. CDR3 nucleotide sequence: TGTGCCAGCAGTGGGGAGGACTATGGCTACACCTTC. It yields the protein CASSGEDYGYTF.

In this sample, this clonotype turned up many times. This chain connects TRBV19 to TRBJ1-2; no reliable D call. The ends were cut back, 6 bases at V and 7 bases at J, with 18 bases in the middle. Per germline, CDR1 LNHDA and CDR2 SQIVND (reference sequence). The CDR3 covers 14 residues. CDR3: CASRTGAIGGGYTF. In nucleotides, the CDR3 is TGTGCCAGTAGGACGGGAGCAATTGGAGGTGGCTACACCTTC.

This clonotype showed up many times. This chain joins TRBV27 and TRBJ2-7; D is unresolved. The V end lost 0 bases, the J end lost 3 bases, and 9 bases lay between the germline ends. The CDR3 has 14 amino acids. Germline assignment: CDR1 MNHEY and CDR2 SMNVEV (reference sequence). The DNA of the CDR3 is TGTGCCAGCAGTTTATCGGGCAGAAACTACGAGCAGTACTTC. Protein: CASSLSGRNYEQYF.

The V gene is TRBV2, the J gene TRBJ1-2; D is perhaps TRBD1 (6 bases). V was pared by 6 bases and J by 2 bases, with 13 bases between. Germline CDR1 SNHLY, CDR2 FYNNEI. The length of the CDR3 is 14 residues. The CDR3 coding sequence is TGTGCCAGCAGGGCAGGGAGGGGGAACTATGGCTACACCTTC. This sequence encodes CASRAGRGNYGYTF.

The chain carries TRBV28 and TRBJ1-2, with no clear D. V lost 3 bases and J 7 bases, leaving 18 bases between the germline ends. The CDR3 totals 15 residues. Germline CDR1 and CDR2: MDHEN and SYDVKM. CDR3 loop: CASSLLELRGRGYTF. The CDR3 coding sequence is TGTGCCAGCAGTTTGCTGGAACTACGGGGTCGTGGCTACACCTTC.

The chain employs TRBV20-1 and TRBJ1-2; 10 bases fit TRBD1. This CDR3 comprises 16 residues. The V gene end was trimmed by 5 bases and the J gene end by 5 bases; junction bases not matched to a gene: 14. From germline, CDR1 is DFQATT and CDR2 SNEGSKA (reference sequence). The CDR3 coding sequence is TGCAGTGCTTACAATCTCCGACAGGGGGCTTCGTATGGCTACACCTTC. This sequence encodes CSAYNLRQGASYGYTF.

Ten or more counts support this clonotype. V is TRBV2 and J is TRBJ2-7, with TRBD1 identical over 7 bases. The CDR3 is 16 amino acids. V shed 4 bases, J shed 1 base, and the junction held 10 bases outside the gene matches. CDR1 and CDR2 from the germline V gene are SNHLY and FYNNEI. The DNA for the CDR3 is TGTGCCAGCAGTGTGTCGTGGACAGGATTTTCCTACGAGCAGTACTTC. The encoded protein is CASSVSWTGFSYEQYF.

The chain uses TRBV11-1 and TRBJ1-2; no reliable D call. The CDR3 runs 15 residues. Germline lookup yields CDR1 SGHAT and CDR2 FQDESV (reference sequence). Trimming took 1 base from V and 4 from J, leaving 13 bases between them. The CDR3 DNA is TGTGCCAGCAGCTTAGTGGTGGCAGGCGGCTATGGCTACACCTTC. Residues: CASSLVVAGGYGYTF.

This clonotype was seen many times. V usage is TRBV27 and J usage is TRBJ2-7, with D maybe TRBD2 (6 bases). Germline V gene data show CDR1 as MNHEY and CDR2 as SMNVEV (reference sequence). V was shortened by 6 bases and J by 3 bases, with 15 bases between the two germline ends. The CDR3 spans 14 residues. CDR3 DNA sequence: TGTGCCAGCAGGGACCCGCGGGGCCTCTACGAGCAGTACTTC. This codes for CASRDPRGLYEQYF.

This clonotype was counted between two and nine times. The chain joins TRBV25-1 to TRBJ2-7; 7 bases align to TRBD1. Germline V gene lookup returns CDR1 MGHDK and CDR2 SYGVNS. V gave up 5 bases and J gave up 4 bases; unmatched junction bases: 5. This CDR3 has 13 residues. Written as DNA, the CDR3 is TGTGCCAGCAGTCGCAGGGGGTCGTACGAGCAGTACTTC. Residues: CASSRRGSYEQYF.

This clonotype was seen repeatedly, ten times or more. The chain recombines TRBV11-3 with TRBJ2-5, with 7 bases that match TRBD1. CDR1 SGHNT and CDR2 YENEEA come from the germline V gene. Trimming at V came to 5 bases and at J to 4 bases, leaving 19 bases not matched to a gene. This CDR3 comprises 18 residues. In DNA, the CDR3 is TGTGCCAGCAGCCAAAAGACAGGGATGATAGGAATTGGAGAGACCCAGTACTTC. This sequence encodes CASSQKTGMIGIGETQYF.

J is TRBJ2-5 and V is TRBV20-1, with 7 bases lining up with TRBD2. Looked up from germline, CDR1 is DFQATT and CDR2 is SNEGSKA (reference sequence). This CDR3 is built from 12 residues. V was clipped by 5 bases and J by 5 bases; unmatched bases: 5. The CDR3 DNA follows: TGCAGTGCTGGTCGCGGGAGTGAGACCCAGTACTTC. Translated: CSAGRGSETQYF.

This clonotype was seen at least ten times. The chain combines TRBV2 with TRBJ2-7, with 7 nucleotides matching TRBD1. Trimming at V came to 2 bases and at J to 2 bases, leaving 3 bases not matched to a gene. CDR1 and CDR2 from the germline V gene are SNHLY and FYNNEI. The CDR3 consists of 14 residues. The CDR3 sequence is CASSEQGVTYEQYF. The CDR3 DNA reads TGTGCCAGCAGTGAACAGGGGGTGACCTACGAGCAGTACTTC.

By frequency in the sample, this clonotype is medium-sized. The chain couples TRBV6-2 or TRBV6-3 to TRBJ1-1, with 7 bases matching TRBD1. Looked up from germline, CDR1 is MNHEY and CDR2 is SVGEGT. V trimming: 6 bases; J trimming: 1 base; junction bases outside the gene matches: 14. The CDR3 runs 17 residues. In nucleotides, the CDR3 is TGTGCCAGCAGACCACAGCCGGGACAGAGACCGAACACTGAAGCTTTCTTT. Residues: CASRPQPGQRPNTEAFF.

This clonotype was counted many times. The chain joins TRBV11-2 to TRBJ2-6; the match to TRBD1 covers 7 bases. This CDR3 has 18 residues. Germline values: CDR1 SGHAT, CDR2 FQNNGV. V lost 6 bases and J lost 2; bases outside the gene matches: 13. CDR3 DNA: TGTGCCAGCAGGACTATGGCAGGGGGAGCGGCTGGGGCCAACGTCCTGACTTTC. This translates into CASRTMAGGAAGANVLTF.

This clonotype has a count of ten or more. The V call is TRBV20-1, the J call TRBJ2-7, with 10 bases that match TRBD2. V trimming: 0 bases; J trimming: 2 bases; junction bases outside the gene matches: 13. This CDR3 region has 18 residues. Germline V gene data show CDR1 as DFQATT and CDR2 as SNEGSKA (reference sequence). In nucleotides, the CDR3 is TGCAGTGCTAGAGATGTGCAGGTAGCGGGGGGTAGTGCCTACGAGCAGTACTTC. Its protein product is CSARDVQVAGGSAYEQYF.

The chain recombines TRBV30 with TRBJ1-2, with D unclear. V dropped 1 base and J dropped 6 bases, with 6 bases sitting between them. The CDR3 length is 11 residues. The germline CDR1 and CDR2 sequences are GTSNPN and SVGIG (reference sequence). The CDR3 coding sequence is TGTGCCTGGAGTGATGCTAATGGCTACACCTTC. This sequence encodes CAWSDANGYTF.